These 9 T cell receptor beta chains were all obtained from the same sample, sequenced in a study of long-term antiretroviral therapy in people with HIV. The run of the v3.0 immunoSEQ assay was at survey level. TCRdb's table, derived via immunoSEQ multiplex PCR, lists solely in-frame clones and lacks some. There are roughly 50,000 clones in the sample; about 80% occur only once, and around 3.2% lies in the top ten. Here the sequenced sample was unsorted PBMCs, taken 0.8 years after starting antiretroviral therapy. These receptors came from a woman aged 18-29 years with HIV.

This sequence joins TRBV11-2 and TRBJ2-1, with D tentatively TRBD2 (6 bases). The CDR3 is 13 residues long. Germline assignment: CDR1 SGHAT and CDR2 FQNNGV. Trimming left V 3 bases short and J 9 bases short, with 12 bases between. Written as DNA, the CDR3 is TGTGCCAGCAGCTTGTCTCTAGCGACTGAGCAGTTCTTC. Translating it yields CASSLSLATEQFF.

This sequence joins TRBV9 and TRBJ2-3; D gene uncertain. Germline lookup yields CDR1 SGDLS and CDR2 YYNGEE. V lost 0 bases and J 2 bases, leaving 13 bases between the germline ends. The CDR3 runs to 16 residues. The CDR3 loop is CASSVATVIYTDTQYF. The CDR3 coding sequence is TGTGCCAGCAGCGTAGCTACCGTGATCTACACAGATACGCAGTATTTT.

V usage is TRBV6-1 and J usage is TRBJ1-1; weak D call: TRBD1 (5 bases). Looked up from germline, CDR1 is MNHNS and CDR2 is SASEGT. V lost 6 bases to trimming and J lost 11 bases, with 16 bases between them. The CDR3 runs 12 residues. This chain's CDR3 is CASSHTPGFAFF. The DNA for the CDR3 is TGTGCCAGCAGCCATACCCCAGGGTTCGCTTTCTTT.

The chain is built from TRBV7-2 and TRBJ1-2; D possibly corresponds to TRBD1 (5 bases). V was trimmed by 0 bases and J by 4 bases, leaving 18 bases between them. The CDR3 is 17 residues long. CDR1 and CDR2 from the germline V gene are SGHTA and FQGNSA. The CDR3 DNA sequence: TGTGCCAGCAGCTTAGCGCGCGTCAAGGGGCCCGCCTATGGCTACACCTTC. Translated, it gives CASSLARVKGPAYGYTF.

This chain links TRBV18 with TRBJ1-5; maybe TRBD1 (6 bases). Germline values: CDR1 KGHSH, CDR2 LQKENI. Trimming removed 6 bases from V and 7 bases from J, with 19 bases in between. The CDR3 has 15 amino acids. In nucleotides, the CDR3 is TGTGCCAGCTCGCCCCTACCACAGGGCGGGCAGCCCCAGCATTTT. It codes for CASSPLPQGGQPQHF.

This chain uses TRBV28 with TRBJ2-5; 10 nucleotides agree with TRBD2. The J segment lost 1 base and the V segment lost 5 bases, leaving 13 bases of the junction unmatched. The CDR3 is 18 residues long. Germline V CDR1 and CDR2: MDHEN, SYDVKM. The CDR3, as DNA: TGTGCCAGCAGTCCAAGAGGTATCCAGCGGGAGGGCCAAGAGACCCAGTACTTC. Its protein is CASSPRGIQREGQETQYF.

The rearrangement uses TRBV28 and TRBJ1-1, with D uncertain. This CDR3 contains 14 residues. Per the germline V gene, CDR1 is MDHEN and CDR2 is SYDVKM. Trimming took 7 bases from V and 0 from J, leaving 12 bases between them. Here the CDR3 DNA reads TGTGCCAGCACCGGAGAGATCATGAACACTGAAGCTTTCTTT. Encoded protein: CASTGEIMNTEAFF.

The chain carries TRBV5-1 and TRBJ1-5; 7 nucleotides line up with TRBD1. With V trimmed by 2 bases and J by 4 bases, 6 bases remained unmatched. The CDR3 is 15 amino acids. Germline CDR1 reads SGHRS; CDR2 reads YFSETQ. In nucleotides, the CDR3 is TGCGCCAGCAGCTTAAACAGGGGAGTAAATCAGCCCCAGCATTTT. Its translation is CASSLNRGVNQPQHF.

This chain uses TRBV28 with TRBJ2-7; 8 bases match TRBD2. Germline loops: CDR1 MDHEN, CDR2 SYDVKM. The V segment lost 4 bases and the J segment 4 bases; nucleotides outside the gene matches: 18. This CDR3 has 18 amino acids. CDR3 loop: CASSYFPGGTSEVYEQYF. CDR3 DNA: TGTGCCAGCAGTTATTTTCCGGGGGGGACATCCGAGGTGTACGAGCAGTACTTC.